The 3 T cell receptor beta chains in this list originate from one sample, sequenced in a study of blood T cell repertoires in COVID-19. The repertoire was sequenced with immunoSEQ multiplex PCR; TCRdb's copy has only in-frame clones and lacks some. The table lists fewer than 450,000 clones, more than 70% of them singletons. The sample consisted of peripheral blood. Receptors originate from a woman in her 50s with COVID-19, enrolled during active disease.

This chain connects TRBV9 to TRBJ1-2; D uncertain. CDR3 size: 14 residues. The V end was cut by 0 bases, the J end by 5 bases, with 11 bases between. The germline V gene has CDR1 SGDLS and CDR2 YYNGEE. CDR3 region: CASSVGRILYGYTF. The CDR3 DNA sequence: TGTGCCAGCAGCGTAGGCAGGATTTTATATGGCTACACCTTC.

The chain joins TRBV5-6 to TRBJ1-2; perhaps TRBD1 as D (6 bases). CDR1 is SGHDT, CDR2 YYEEEE, per germline. The CDR3 extends over 15 amino acids. V dropped 3 bases and J dropped 4 bases, with 16 bases sitting between them. This CDR3 reads CASSSRGILGYGYTF. CDR3 in DNA: TGTGCCAGCAGCTCCAGGGGAATCCTAGGCTATGGCTACACCTTC.

The rearrangement joins TRBV12-5 to TRBJ2-3, with 7 bases lining up with TRBD1. V trimming: 5 bases; J trimming: 2 bases; junction bases outside the gene matches: 7. The CDR3 consists of 15 residues. CDR1 and CDR2 from the germline V gene are LGHNT and FRNRAP. The CDR3 sequence: CASGAGTEYTDTQYF. As DNA, the CDR3 is TGTGCTAGTGGTGCCGGGACAGAGTACACAGATACGCAGTATTTT.